This is a list of T cell receptor beta chains from one sample in a study of cytomegalovirus exposure and HLA in healthy donors. Data came from immunoSEQ multiplex PCR; TCRdb stores just in-frame clones and leaves some out. The sample comprises fewer than 150,000 clones, roughly 75% of which are singletons, and around 4.8% rests with the top ten. The specimen was PBMCs. These receptors were collected from a man aged 30-40 years in good health. The CDR3 runs from the conserved cysteine through the conserved F or W. The D gene is left open where the match is weak. The size entry is marked missing in some rows and otherwise reads once, few, many or a size class.

J gene | clone size | V gene | D gene | CDR3 DNA | CDR3 protein
TRBJ2-7 | . | TRBV21-1 | . | TGTGCCAGCAGGAGACTAGCGGGATTACTAGGCGAGCAGTACTTC | CASRRLAGLLGEQYF
TRBJ2-3 | few | TRBV28 | TRBD2 | TGTGCCAGCAGGGAGGGAGGGCCGCCTAGCACAGATACGCAGTATTTT | CASREGGPPSTDTQYF
TRBJ2-3 | . | TRBV25-1 | . | TGTGCCAGCAGTGGGCTCACAGATACGCAGTATTTT | CASSGLTDTQYF
TRBJ2-5 | . | TRBV4-1 | . | TGCGCCAGCAGCCAAGTGGACTATACACAAGAGACCCAGTACTTC | CASSQVDYTQETQYF
TRBJ1-5 | . | TRBV6-5 | . | TGTGCCAGCAGTTACTCCTGGGCCCAGCCCCAGCATTTT | CASSYSWAQPQHF
TRBJ2-7 | . | TRBV6-5 | . | TGTGCCAGCAGTTCAATACAACAGCAGTACTTC | CASSSIQQQYF
TRBJ1-5 | . | TRBV7-2 | TRBD1 | TGTGCCAGCAGCACGAGACAGGGGTCACCTCTAAATCAGCCCCAGCATTTT | CASSTRQGSPLNQPQHF
TRBJ2-7 | . | TRBV7-2 | TRBD1 | TGTGCCAGCAGCCACAGGGGGCCCTACGAGCAGTACTTC | CASSHRGPYEQYF
TRBJ1-4 | . | TRBV2 | . | TGTGCCAGCAGTGAACAGGGTTTAGCTAATGAAAAACTGTTTTTT | CASSEQGLANEKLFF
TRBJ2-1 | . | TRBV25-1 | TRBD2 | TGTGCCAGCAGATTAGCGGGAGGGGCTGATGAGCAGTTCTTC | CASRLAGGADEQFF
TRBJ1-5 | . | TRBV19 | . | TGTGCCAGTAGTCTAGGGCCCTACGGAGGTAATCAGCCCCAGCATTTT | CASSLGPYGGNQPQHF
TRBJ1-3 | . | TRBV11-2 | TRBD1 | TGTGCCAGCAGCCCCCGAACAGGGGCCAACTCTGGAAACACCATATATTTT | CASSPRTGANSGNTIYF
TRBJ2-3 | . | TRBV7-3 | TRBD2 | TGTGCCAGCAGCTTAGCGGGAGGGCCCTCAGATACGCAGTATTTT | CASSLAGGPSDTQYF
TRBJ2-1 | . | TRBV13 | TRBD2 | TGTGCCAGCAGCTTAGGGGGCACTAGCGGGAGGCGTTACAATGAGCAGTTCTTC | CASSLGGTSGRRYNEQFF
TRBJ1-5 | few | TRBV18 | . | TGTGCCAGCTCACCAGTCGGTCAGGTCAATCAGCCCCAGCATTTT | CASSPVGQVNQPQHF
TRBJ2-7 | . | TRBV18 | TRBD2 | TGTGCCAGCTCACCACCCTTTCTAGCGGGAGGTTACGAGCAGTACTTC | CASSPPFLAGGYEQYF
TRBJ2-7 | . | TRBV19 | . | TGTGCCAGTAAACCTGGACAGGGAGGGTACGAGCAGTACTTC | CASKPGQGGYEQYF
TRBJ2-7 | . | TRBV30 | TRBD1 | TGTGCCTGGAGTGAATGGGGACAGCTCTACGAGCAGTACTTC | CAWSEWGQLYEQYF
TRBJ1-4 | . | TRBV15 | . | TGTGCCACCAGCAGAGACGCAACTAACGAAAAACTGTTTTTT | CATSRDATNEKLFF
TRBJ2-7 | . | TRBV7-9 | TRBD1 | TGTGCCAGCAGCGTGACAGGGGCCTTCTACGAGCAGTACTTC | CASSVTGAFYEQYF
TRBJ1-2 | . | TRBV29-1 | . | TGCAGCGTTGTTCGAGCATCGGATGGCTACACCTTC | CSVVRASDGYTF
TRBJ1-2 | . | TRBV13 | . | TGTGCCAGCATGCCGGGGGGGCGTCATGGCTACACCTTC | CASMPGGRHGYTF